Presented here are 16 T cell receptor beta chains from one specimen sequenced in a study of CXCR3-negative and CXCR3-positive naive CD8 T cells. The TRB libraries of cDNA were built by UMI-labeled 5' RACE. TCRdb reworked the 5' RACE reads into one entry per CDR3 protein, no DNA. Its table lists about 90,000 distinct CDR3 sequences. Specimen: naive CXCR3- CD8+ T cells from blood. The subset denotes: CD45RO-CCR7+CD27+CD95- naive CD8+ T cells lacking CXCR3 (TNR3-). These TCRs come from a human donor in good health. Some clones in this sample may be carry-over from other donors' samples.

V and J are TRBV9 and TRBJ2-3; the TRBD1 assignment by TCRdb is unverifiable without DNA. Germline CDR1 and CDR2: SGDLS and YYNGEE. CDR3 length: 16 amino acids. CDR3 sequence: CASSVGSWGVADTQYF.

This chain links TRBV27 with TRBJ2-7; as DNA is missing, the TRBD2 call by TCRdb cannot be tested. This CDR3 is built from 17 residues. Germline CDR1 reads MNHEY; CDR2 reads SMNVEV (reference sequence). The CDR3 protein is CASSLSGAGGSVYEQYF.

The chain uses TRBV27 and TRBJ2-7; TCRdb designates TRBD2, a call that cannot be tested without DNA. The CDR3 runs to 13 residues. Germline V lookup: CDR1 MNHEY, CDR2 SMNVEV (reference sequence). This chain's CDR3 is CASTLAGGDEQYF.

This chain links TRBV6-4 with TRBJ2-2. The length of the CDR3 is 13 residues. Germline assignment: CDR1 MRHNA and CDR2 SNTAGT. The chain's CDR3 is CASSDSEEGELFF.

The rearrangement joins TRBV7-2 to TRBJ2-3; checking the TCRdb D call of TRBD2 is not possible without DNA. This CDR3 comprises 15 residues. Germline V gene lookup returns CDR1 SGHTA and CDR2 FQGNSA. The CDR3 sequence is CASSPWRDGTDTQYF.

V usage is TRBV20-1 and J usage is TRBJ2-7; the D gene TCRdb calls, TRBD1, cannot be checked with no DNA. Looked up from germline, CDR1 is DFQATT and CDR2 is SNEGSKA (reference sequence). The CDR3 length is 15 residues. CDR3 residues: CSARPGQTDSYEQYF.

The gene calls are TRBV29-1 and TRBJ2-7. This CDR3 contains 14 residues. The germline CDR1 and CDR2 sequences are SQVTM and ANQGSEA. CDR3 sequence reads: CSVEDGSSPYEQYF.

The CDR3: CATPSLDPEAFF. The chain uses TRBV10-1 and TRBJ1-1. In germline, CDR1 is WNHNN, CDR2 SYGVQD (reference sequence). CDR3 length: 12 amino acids.

The rearrangement joins TRBV6-2 or TRBV6-3 to TRBJ2-7; no DNA is available, so the TRBD2 call from TCRdb remains unchecked. Germline CDR1 and CDR2: MNHEY and SVGEGT. The CDR3 length is 16 residues. The chain's CDR3 is CASRLLAGGPVLEQYF.

This CDR3 reads CASSLLGEYYEQYF. The chain uses TRBV28 and TRBJ2-7; TCRdb's D call, TRBD1, is unchecked because there is no DNA. This CDR3 contains 14 residues. The germline gives CDR1 MDHEN, CDR2 SYDVKM. The full variable domain, in which reference TRBV28 and TRBJ2-7 provide the parts outside the CDR3, is DVKVTQSSRYLVKRTGEKVFLECVQDMDHENMFWYRQDPGLGLRLIYFSYDVKMKEKGDIPEGYSVSREKKERFSLILESASTNQTSMYLCASSLLGEYYEQYFGPGTRLTVT.

The CDR3 is CASSGTSGAYEQYF. This rearrangement joins TRBV2 to TRBJ2-7; TCRdb calls TRBD2, which cannot be checked without DNA. Germline V gene sequence: CDR1 SNHLY, CDR2 FYNNEI. CDR3 size: 14 residues.

The chain employs TRBV7-6 and TRBJ2-7; TCRdb gives TRBD2 as the D gene, but with no DNA this cannot be confirmed. This CDR3 region has 14 residues. Per germline, CDR1 SGHVS and CDR2 FNYEAQ. The CDR3 protein is CASGLAGRGYEQYF.

V usage is TRBV7-3 and J usage is TRBJ2-7; TCRdb outputs TRBD1, but without DNA this stays unchecked. This CDR3 is 13 amino acids long. In germline, CDR1 is SGHTA, CDR2 FQGTGA. The CDR3 here is CASSAGAFDEQYF.

The chain links TRBV20-1 to TRBJ1-1; TCRdb's D call, TRBD1, is unchecked because there is no DNA. This CDR3 has 18 residues. In germline, CDR1 is DFQATT, CDR2 SNEGSKA (reference sequence). CDR3 amino acids: CTARAGAGQGHSNTEAFF.

This chain links TRBV15 with TRBJ2-7; TCRdb proposes TRBD2, but this gene call is untestable without DNA. CDR3 size: 15 residues. Germline loops: CDR1 LNHNV, CDR2 YYDKDF (reference sequence). The CDR3 reads CATSGTSGYGYEQYF.

The V call is TRBV5-6, the J call TRBJ1-1; TCRdb outputs TRBD1, but without DNA this stays unchecked. This CDR3 has 14 residues. Per the germline V gene, CDR1 is SGHDT and CDR2 is YYEEEE. The CDR3 is CASSLVGTVDEAFF.